These 32 T cell receptor beta chains came from one sample sequenced in a study of cytomegalovirus exposure and HLA in healthy donors. The PCR used 60 Vbeta and 13 Jbeta primers. Repertoires were generated with immunoSEQ multiplex PCR, while TCRdb's copy carries only in-frame clones and drops some. Of approximately 190,000 clones in the sample, roughly 13% were seen once. The sequencing input was PBMCs. All receptors come from a man aged 45-65 years in good health and CMV-seropositive.

This clone turned up a few times. The chain combines TRBV25-1 with TRBJ1-2, with 9 bases matching TRBD1. The CDR3 length is 13 residues. The V and J ends lost 3 bases and 7 bases, in that order; junction bases with no gene match: 3. Germline V gene lookup returns CDR1 MGHDK and CDR2 SYGVNS. Here the CDR3 reads CASSDWTGVGYTF. For the CDR3, the DNA is TGTGCCAGCAGTGACTGGACAGGGGTTGGCTACACCTTC.

The CDR3 region is CASTLGPAEETQYF. DNA of the CDR3: TGTGCCAGCACCTTGGGGCCCGCCGAAGAGACCCAGTACTTC. V and J are TRBV7-9 and TRBJ2-5; maybe TRBD1 (5 bases). CDR1 is SEHNR and CDR2 is FQNEAQ in the germline V gene (reference sequence). This CDR3 comprises 14 residues. Deletions cut 7 bases from V and 3 bases from J, with 15 bases between.

This clone appeared a few times. The rearrangement links TRBV2 to TRBJ2-2; 9 nucleotides agree with TRBD1. This CDR3 is 13 amino acids long. With 8 bases clipped from V and 6 bases from J, the junction kept 4 bases outside the gene matches. Germline V gene sequence: CDR1 SNHLY, CDR2 FYNNEI. This CDR3 reads CASAGTGSGELFF. CDR3 bases: TGTGCCAGCGCCGGGACAGGGTCCGGGGAGCTGTTTTTT.

Concerning this clone: At the DNA level, this CDR3 is encoded by other sequences in the same sample as well. The chain recombines TRBV19 with TRBJ1-5; no reliable D call. Germline-derived CDR1 and CDR2 are LNHDA and SQIVND (reference sequence). The CDR3 length is 13 residues. V lost 3 bases, J lost 0 bases, and 3 bases lay in between. CDR3 sequence (DNA): TGTGCCAGTAGTATCAGTAGCAATCAGCCCCAGCATTTT. It yields the protein CASSISSNQPQHF.

The chain carries TRBV10-1 and TRBJ2-7; maybe TRBD2 (6 bases). Germline V gene lookup returns CDR1 WNHNN and CDR2 SYGVQD (reference sequence). Trimming cost V 6 bases and J 3 bases, with 15 bases left between them. The CDR3 contains 14 residues. CDR3 sequence reads: CASSPDVDYYEQYF. In nucleotides, the CDR3 is TGCGCCAGCAGCCCCGACGTGGACTACTACGAGCAGTACTTC.

The chain joins TRBV28 to TRBJ1-6, with D perhaps matching TRBD1 (6 bases). V lost 8 bases and J 0 bases, leaving 20 bases between the germline ends. CDR1 MDHEN and CDR2 SYDVKM come from the germline V gene. This CDR3 has 18 residues. Here the CDR3 DNA reads TGTGCCAGCGATTTCGACAGGCGAACTAGCTCCTATAATTCACCCCTCCACTTT. This codes for CASDFDRRTSSYNSPLHF.

This clone came up a few times. The chain combines TRBV9 with TRBJ1-2; no clear D. CDR1 is SGDLS, CDR2 YYNGEE, per germline. Trimming removed 0 bases at V and 6 bases at J, with 24 bases between. This CDR3 is built from 18 residues. CDR3 loop: CASSVAPDIWVSEDGYTF. Here the CDR3 DNA reads TGTGCCAGCAGCGTAGCCCCCGATATATGGGTATCAGAGGATGGCTACACCTTC.

V and J are TRBV11-2 and TRBJ2-7; TRBD1 is a possible D gene (5 bases). The CDR3 is made up of 13 amino acids. The ends were cut back, 2 bases at V and 4 bases at J, with 9 bases in the middle. Germline V lookup: CDR1 SGHAT, CDR2 FQNNGV. The chain's CDR3 is CASSLQGSYEQYV. The CDR3 DNA sequence: TGTGCCAGCAGCTTACAGGGATCTTACGAGCAGTACGTC.

This clone was detected a few times. The chain joins TRBV18 to TRBJ2-7, with D possibly TRBD1 on 6 matching bases. The CDR3 runs to 15 residues. V lost 3 bases and J 3 bases, leaving 15 bases between the germline ends. Germline V gene sequence: CDR1 KGHSH, CDR2 LQKENI. Here the CDR3 DNA reads TGTGCCAGCTCACCCCCCGGGATAGGGGGCTACGAGCAGTACTTC. Translated, it gives CASSPPGIGGYEQYF.

V and J are TRBV7-9 and TRBJ1-3; TRBD1 matches at 7 bases. This CDR3 is built from 15 residues. CDR1 and CDR2 (germline): SEHNR, FQNEAQ (reference sequence). V shed 5 bases and J 8 bases; nucleotides not matched to a gene: 12. Here the CDR3 DNA reads TGTGCCAGCAGCCCCGGGACAGCTGTGACTCACACCATATATTTT. Translated: CASSPGTAVTHTIYF.

The gene calls are TRBV5-1 and TRBJ1-6; the match to TRBD1 covers 7 bases. The CDR3 covers 13 residues. Germline CDR1 reads SGHRS; CDR2 reads YFSETQ. V shed 7 bases, J shed 10 bases, and the junction held 8 bases outside the gene matches. The CDR3, as DNA: TGCGCCAGCTGCCGGGACAGACGATCACCCCTCCACTTT. Its protein product is CASCRDRRSPLHF.

The rearrangement links TRBV19 to TRBJ1-4, with 11 bases identical to TRBD1. The ends lost 5 bases at V and 2 bases at J; junction bases unmatched: 4. Germline V CDR1 and CDR2: LNHDA, SQIVND (reference sequence). The CDR3 runs to 16 residues. The CDR3 loop is CASSSGTGGTNEKLFF. As DNA, the CDR3 is TGTGCCAGTAGTTCGGGGACAGGGGGGACTAATGAAAAACTGTTTTTT.

V is TRBV5-1 and J is TRBJ1-6; a possible D gene is TRBD1 (5 bases). The CDR3 has 16 residues. Between the trimmed V and J ends, which lost 0 bases and 6 bases, there was a span of 13 bases. CDR1 and CDR2 (germline): SGHRS, YFSETQ. CDR3 residues: CASSLAGQGGNSPLHF. CDR3 bases: TGCGCCAGCAGCTTGGCCGGGCAGGGAGGTAATTCACCCCTCCACTTT.

A remark on this clone: At one of its ends the junction is not consistent with the germline gene, which may arise from a read error. The chain couples TRBV10-3 to TRBJ1-1; D is unresolved. CDR1 is ENHRY, CDR2 SYGVKD, per germline. The CDR3 consists of 14 residues. The CDR3 protein is CAIGEGGGYTEAFF. The CDR3 DNA reads TGTGCCATCGGTGAAGGAGGAGGGTACACTGAAGCTTTCTTT.

The sample holds a few counts of this clone. V usage is TRBV2 and J usage is TRBJ2-7; D may be TRBD1 (5 bases). Germline CDR1 and CDR2: SNHLY and FYNNEI. V lost 6 bases and J 7 bases, leaving 16 bases between the germline ends. The CDR3 extends over 13 amino acids. Here the CDR3 DNA reads TGTGCCAGCAGCCCCCAAGGGGCGGAGGAGCAGTACTTC. This codes for CASSPQGAEEQYF. The variable domain in full, completed from reference TRBV2 and TRBJ2-7, reads EPEVTQTPSHQVTQMGQEVILRCVPISNHLYFYWYRQILGQKVEFLVSFYNNEISEKSEIFDDQFSVERPDGSNFTLKIRSTKLEDSAMYFCASSPQGAEEQYFGPGTRLTVT.

This chain uses TRBV7-2 with TRBJ2-2; D remains unclear. V lost 2 bases to trimming and J lost 1 base, with 5 bases between them. CDR1 is SGHTA and CDR2 is FQGNSA in the germline V gene. CDR3 size: 14 residues. CDR3 coding DNA: TGTGCCAGCAGCTTAAACTGGAACACCGGGGAGCTGTTTTTT. Protein: CASSLNWNTGELFF.

V and J are TRBV27 and TRBJ1-2, with TRBD1 as a possible D gene (6 bases). The CDR3 runs 15 residues. CDR1 MNHEY and CDR2 SMNVEV come from the germline V gene (reference sequence). Between the trimmed V and J ends, which lost 2 bases and 3 bases, there was a span of 13 bases. CDR3 nucleotides: TGTGCCAGCAGTTTAATAGGGGGTCGTTACTATGGCTACACCTTC. Protein: CASSLIGGRYYGYTF.

This clone was seen only a few times. The rearrangement joins TRBV6-5 to TRBJ1-1; a weak D match, TRBD1 (5 bases). V was cut by 11 bases and J by 5 bases, with 15 bases left in between. This CDR3 contains 12 residues. The V gene's germline CDR1 is MNHEY and CDR2 SVGAGI. DNA for the CDR3: TGTGCCGTCCGGGGGGTGGGGACTGAAGCTTTCTTT. Its translation: CAVRGVGTEAFF.

The chain uses TRBV27 and TRBJ2-7, with a possible D match to TRBD1 (5 bases). Between the trimmed V and J ends, which lost 8 bases and 2 bases, there was a span of 10 bases. Per the germline V gene, CDR1 is MNHEY and CDR2 is SMNVEV (reference sequence). This CDR3 is built from 12 residues. The CDR3 sequence is CASAGPTYEQYF. In nucleotides, the CDR3 is TGTGCCAGCGCAGGGCCGACCTACGAGCAGTACTTC.

The chain has TRBV19 and TRBJ2-5; D perhaps matches TRBD1 (5 bases). Germline V CDR1 and CDR2: LNHDA, SQIVND (reference sequence). V gave up 3 bases and J gave up 1 base, with 12 bases separating them. The CDR3 loop spans 15 amino acids. CDR3 nucleotide sequence: TGTGCCAGTAGTATGGGTGGGGCCATCCAAGAGACCCAGTACTTC. Its protein product is CASSMGGAIQETQYF.

This clone was seen more than once but under ten times. V gene TRBV5-6 combines with J gene TRBJ2-7, with 9 positions matching TRBD1. Germline V lookup: CDR1 SGHDT, CDR2 YYEEEE. Losses at the gene ends were 3 bases for V and 5 bases for J; bases not matched to a gene: 6. CDR3 length: 14 amino acids. The CDR3 nucleotides read TGTGCCAGCAGCTCGGGACAGGGTATCCACGAGCAGTACGTC. Amino acids: CASSSGQGIHEQYV.

V usage is TRBV27 and J usage is TRBJ2-1; 8 bases line up with TRBD2. The V gene end was trimmed by 0 bases and the J gene end by 5 bases; junction bases not matched to a gene: 6. Per germline, CDR1 MNHEY and CDR2 SMNVEV (reference sequence). The CDR3 loop spans 16 amino acids. The CDR3 sequence is CASSLSPGGLDNEQFF. For the CDR3, the DNA is TGTGCCAGCAGTTTATCGCCGGGGGGGCTGGACAATGAGCAGTTCTTC.

The chain uses TRBV7-2 and TRBJ2-1, with D perhaps matching TRBD2 (6 bases). The CDR3 has 16 residues. Between the trimmed V and J ends, which lost 3 bases and 4 bases, there was a span of 16 bases. Germline CDR1 and CDR2: SGHTA and FQGNSA. CDR3 nucleotide sequence: TGTGCCAGCAGCTTCACAGGACTACGGCTTTACAATGAGCAGTTCTTC. Translating gives CASSFTGLRLYNEQFF.

This clone was recorded a few times. The chain has TRBV4-1 and TRBJ1-6, with D unresolved. Germline CDR1 MGHRA, CDR2 YSYEKL. CDR3 length: 14 residues. V lost 6 bases and J 6 bases, leaving 12 bases between the germline ends. CDR3 nucleotides: TGCGCCAGCAGGACCTTCCGGGTTAATTCACCCCTCCACTTT. It yields the protein CASRTFRVNSPLHF.

The gene calls are TRBV19 and TRBJ2-2, with TRBD1 as a possible D gene (6 bases). Trimming cost V 3 bases and J 5 bases, with 13 bases left between them. Germline CDR1 reads LNHDA; CDR2 reads SQIVND (reference sequence). CDR3 length: 15 amino acids. CDR3 protein: CASSIYQGQTGELFF. CDR3 sequence (DNA): TGTGCCAGTAGTATTTATCAGGGGCAAACCGGGGAGCTGTTTTTT.

The V call is TRBV11-3, the J call TRBJ2-5, with 13 positions matching TRBD2. The trim removed 4 bases at V and 6 bases at J, leaving 5 bases unmatched. The CDR3 has 15 residues. Germline V gene lookup returns CDR1 SGHNT and CDR2 YENEEA. The CDR3 nucleotides read TGTGCCAGCAGCTGGGGGACTAGCGGGGCGAAGACCCAGTACTTC. As protein: CASSWGTSGAKTQYF. The full variable domain, rest sourced from reference TRBV11-3 and TRBJ2-5, is EAGVVQSPRYKIIEKKQPVAFWCNPISGHNTLYWYLQNLGQGPELLIRYENEEAVDDSQLPKDRFSAERLKGVDSTLKIQPAELGDSAVYLCASSWGTSGAKTQYFGPGTRLLVL.

The chain couples TRBV28 to TRBJ1-5; the D gene is possibly TRBD1 (6 bases). CDR3 size: 16 residues. V lost 3 bases and J 2 bases, leaving 14 bases between the germline ends. Germline V gives CDR1 MDHEN, CDR2 SYDVKM. The DNA for the CDR3 is TGTGCCAGCAGTTTTGTTGGGGGCTTGGGCAATCAGCCCCAGCATTTT. Translating gives CASSFVGGLGNQPQHF.

The chain carries TRBV5-8 and TRBJ2-5, with a tentative D call TRBD2 (5 bases). Per germline, CDR1 SGHTS and CDR2 YDEGEE. Trimming left V 3 bases short and J 3 bases short, with 9 bases between. CDR3 length: 13 amino acids. CDR3 nucleotides: TGTGCCAGCAGCTCCCGGGGAGAAGAGACCCAGTACTTC. Translation: CASSSRGEETQYF.

The chain uses TRBV7-2 and TRBJ1-2; possible D gene TRBD1, 6 bases. V lost 5 bases and J 7 bases, leaving 23 bases between the germline ends. The CDR3 length is 16 residues. Germline-derived CDR1 and CDR2 are SGHTA and FQGNSA. CDR3 in amino acids: CASSPVGPRTEPGYTF. CDR3 in DNA: TGTGCCAGCAGCCCCGTCGGACCTCGGACAGAACCTGGCTACACCTTC.

The V and J genes are TRBV5-1 and TRBJ1-6; D is ambiguous. Trimming removed 2 bases at V and 9 bases at J, with 6 bases between. The germline CDR1 and CDR2 sequences are SGHRS and YFSETQ. The CDR3 length is 12 residues. The DNA for the CDR3 is TGCGCCAGCAGCTTAGAGGGTTCACCCCTCCACTTT. Encoded protein: CASSLEGSPLHF. The variable domain in full, completed from reference TRBV5-1 and TRBJ1-6, reads KAGVTQTPRYLIKTRGQQVTLSCSPISGHRSVSWYQQTPGQGLQFLFEYFSETQRNKGNFPGRFSGRQFSNSRSEMNVSTLELGDSALYLCASSLEGSPLHFGNGTRLTVT.

V and J are TRBV5-1 and TRBJ2-5; TRBD2 matches 7 bases. This CDR3 spans 14 amino acids. V lost 3 bases, J lost 3 bases, and 5 bases stayed unmatched. Per the germline V gene, CDR1 is SGHRS and CDR2 is YFSETQ. The CDR3 loop is CASSYTAGKETQYF. DNA for the CDR3: TGCGCCAGCAGCTATACAGCGGGAAAAGAGACCCAGTACTTC. The entire variable domain, with the rest obtained from reference TRBV5-1 and TRBJ2-5, is as follows: KAGVTQTPRYLIKTRGQQVTLSCSPISGHRSVSWYQQTPGQGLQFLFEYFSETQRNKGNFPGRFSGRQFSNSRSEMNVSTLELGDSALYLCASSYTAGKETQYFGPGTRLLVL.

This clone appeared a few times. The chain employs TRBV5-1 and TRBJ2-7; 11 nucleotides line up with TRBD2. J lost 7 bases, V lost 4 bases, and 10 bases had no gene match. Germline V gives CDR1 SGHRS, CDR2 YFSETQ. The CDR3 is 15 amino acids. CDR3 amino acids: CASSLPTSGGDEQYF. The CDR3 bases are TGCGCCAGCAGCCTGCCTACTAGCGGGGGTGATGAGCAGTACTTC.